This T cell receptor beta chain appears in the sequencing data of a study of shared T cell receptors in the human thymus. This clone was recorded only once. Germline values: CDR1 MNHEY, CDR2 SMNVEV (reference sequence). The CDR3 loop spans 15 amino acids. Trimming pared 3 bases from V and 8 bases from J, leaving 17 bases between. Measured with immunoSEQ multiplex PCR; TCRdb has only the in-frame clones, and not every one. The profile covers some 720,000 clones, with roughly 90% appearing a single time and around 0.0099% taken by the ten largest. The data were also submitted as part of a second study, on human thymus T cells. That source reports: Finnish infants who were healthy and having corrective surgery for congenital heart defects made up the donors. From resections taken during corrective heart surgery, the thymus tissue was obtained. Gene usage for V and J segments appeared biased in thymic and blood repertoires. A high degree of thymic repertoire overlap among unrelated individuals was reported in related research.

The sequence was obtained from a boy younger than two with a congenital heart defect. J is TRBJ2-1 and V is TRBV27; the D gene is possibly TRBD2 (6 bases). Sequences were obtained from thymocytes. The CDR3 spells CASSFGQGGFDEQFF. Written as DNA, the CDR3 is TGTGCCAGCAGTTTTGGCCAGGGAGGTTTCGATGAGCAGTTCTTC.